This T cell receptor beta chain appears in the sequencing data of a study of Ad26.COV2.S vaccination and SARS-CoV-2 variants. Turning to the study itself: Intramuscularly, Ad26.COV2.S was given either once or twice, 56 days apart.

Measured with immunoSEQ multiplex PCR; TCRdb has only the in-frame clones, and not every one. The table includes some 420,000 clones, approximately 88% detected once. Treatment: around 19 received Ad26.COV2.S at low or high dose, single or two shots; roughly five received placebo; per-sample allocation not given. Specimens were obtained on day 63 following the first vaccine or placebo injection. A Boston adult aged 18-55 years was the donor. Specimen: peripheral blood, collected in a trial of Ad26.COV2.S vaccine versus placebo. The origin of this receptor is a person aged 18-65 years who received the Ad26.COV2.S COVID-19 vaccine or a placebo.

For the CDR3, the DNA is TGTGCCAGCAGCGTAGGATCCCAGGGGGTGGGTGAAAAACTGTTTTTT. It is translated as CASSVGSQGVGEKLFF. J is TRBJ1-4 and V is TRBV9; TRBD1 matches at 7 bases. The ends lost 0 bases at V and 7 bases at J; junction bases unmatched: 9. There are 16 residues in the CDR3. The germline CDR1 and CDR2 sequences are SGDLS and YYNGEE.